The 3 T cell receptor beta chains listed next were all sequenced from one sample in a study of cytomegalovirus exposure and HLA in healthy donors. The protocol was immunoSEQ multiplex PCR, while the TCRdb copy is restricted to in-frame clones and leaves out a portion. The sample shows 65,000 to 95,000 clones, over 85% of them seen only once. Sequenced input: PBMCs. These receptors all stem from a woman in her thirties in good health and CMV-seronegative.

V usage is TRBV11-3 and J usage is TRBJ2-7; D is undetermined. The length of the CDR3 is 14 residues. From germline, CDR1 is SGHNT and CDR2 YENEEA. The V end was cut by 0 bases, the J end by 1 base, with 7 bases between. This CDR3 is CASSLDRTSYEQYF. The CDR3 DNA reads TGTGCCAGCAGCTTAGATCGAACTTCCTACGAGCAGTACTTC.

The chain combines TRBV7-9 with TRBJ2-1; 7 nucleotides align to TRBD2. Germline V gene lookup returns CDR1 SEHNR and CDR2 FQNEAQ (reference sequence). The CDR3 has 12 amino acids. With V trimmed by 10 bases and J by 4 bases, 4 bases remained unmatched. Here the CDR3 reads CAIGGGYNEQFF. CDR3 nucleotides: TGTGCCATTGGGGGGGGATACAATGAGCAGTTCTTC.

The V and J genes are TRBV5-1 and TRBJ1-2, with 8 bases identical to TRBD1. The junction had 13 bases not matched to a gene; V was cut back by 3 bases and J by 6 bases. Germline loops: CDR1 SGHRS, CDR2 YFSETQ. The CDR3 sequence is 16 residues long. The CDR3 reads CASSSGPGQAGNGYTF. In DNA, the CDR3 is TGCGCCAGCAGCTCGGGCCCGGGACAGGCGGGGAATGGCTACACCTTC. The entire variable domain, with the rest obtained from reference TRBV5-1 and TRBJ1-2, is as follows: KAGVTQTPRYLIKTRGQQVTLSCSPISGHRSVSWYQQTPGQGLQFLFEYFSETQRNKGNFPGRFSGRQFSNSRSEMNVSTLELGDSALYLCASSSGPGQAGNGYTFGSGTRLTVV.